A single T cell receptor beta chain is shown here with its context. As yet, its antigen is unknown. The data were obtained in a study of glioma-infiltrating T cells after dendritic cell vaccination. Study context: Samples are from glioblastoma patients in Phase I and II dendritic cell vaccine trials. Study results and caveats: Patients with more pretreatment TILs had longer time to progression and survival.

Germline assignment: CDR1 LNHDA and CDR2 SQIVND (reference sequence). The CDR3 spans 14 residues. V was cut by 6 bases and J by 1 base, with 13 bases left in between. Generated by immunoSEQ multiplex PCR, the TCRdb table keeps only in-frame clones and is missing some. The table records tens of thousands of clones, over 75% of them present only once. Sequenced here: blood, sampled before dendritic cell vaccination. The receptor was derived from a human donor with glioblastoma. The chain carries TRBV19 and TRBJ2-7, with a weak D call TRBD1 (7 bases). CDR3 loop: CASRWRDSSYEQYF. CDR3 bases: TGTGCCAGTAGATGGCGGGACAGTTCCTACGAGCAGTACTTC.